Sequencing of this T cell receptor (beta chain) was carried out in a study of CD8 T cells in ankylosing spondylitis. TCRdb itself ran the 5' RACE reads through MiXCR, one entry per CDR3 protein. The sample holds around 540,000 distinct CDR3 sequences, approximately 11% seen once. CDR3 size: 14 residues. V lost 2 bases, J lost 7 bases, and 16 bases lay in between. CDR1 SGHRS and CDR2 YFSETQ come from the germline V gene. Study observations and caveats: It appeared that ankylosing spondylitis blood was characterized by a TCR beta motif of roughly 8 highly homologous variants. According to the report, clones linked to the disease were significantly enriched in matched synovial fluid samples taken from ankylosing spondylitis patients. In the blood and synovial fluid of reactive arthritis, some motif variants had been previously reported.

This clonotype appeared a few times. Its matching antigen is unknown. The sequenced material came from blood, either unsorted or a sorted T cell fraction (not recorded which). The source is a male donor with ankylosing spondylitis. The V call is TRBV5-1, the J call TRBJ2-7, with D unresolved. CDR3 in amino acids: CASSLPSSGMEQYF. CDR3 bases: TGCGCCAGCAGCTTACCTTCTTCTGGGATGGAGCAGTACTTC.